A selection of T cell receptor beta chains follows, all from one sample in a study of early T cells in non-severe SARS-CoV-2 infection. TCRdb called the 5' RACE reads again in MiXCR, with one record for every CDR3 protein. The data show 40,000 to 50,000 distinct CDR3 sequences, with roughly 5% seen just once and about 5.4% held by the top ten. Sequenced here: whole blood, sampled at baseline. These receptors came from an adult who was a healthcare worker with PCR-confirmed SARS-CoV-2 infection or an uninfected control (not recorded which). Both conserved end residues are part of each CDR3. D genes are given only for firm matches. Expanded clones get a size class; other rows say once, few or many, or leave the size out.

cdr3_nt: TGCGCCAGCAGCCAAGTTCCCCAGGGAAAACAGCCCCAGCATTTT; cdr3_aa: CASSQVPQGKQPQHF; j_call: TRBJ1-5; v_call: TRBV4-1; d_call: NA; clone_size: many
cdr3_nt: TGTGCCAGCAGCTCTCAACTAGCGGGTGGAGATGAGCAGTTCTTC; cdr3_aa: CASSSQLAGGDEQFF; j_call: TRBJ2-1; v_call: TRBV11-2; d_call: TRBD2; clone_size: many
cdr3_nt: TGTGCCAGCAGTTTACCCCCTGGACAGGGACCCAACTACGAGCAGTACTTC; cdr3_aa: CASSLPPGQGPNYEQYF; j_call: TRBJ2-7; v_call: TRBV28; d_call: TRBD1; clone_size: many
cdr3_nt: TGTGCCAGCAGCCAGCGCACGGGACTCTCTTTTGTTTACGAGCAGTACTTC; cdr3_aa: CASSQRTGLSFVYEQYF; j_call: TRBJ2-7; v_call: TRBV4-2; d_call: NA; clone_size: many
cdr3_nt: TGTGCCATCAGTGAGCAGTACGAGCAGTACTTC; cdr3_aa: CAISEQYEQYF; j_call: TRBJ2-7; v_call: TRBV10-3; d_call: NA; clone_size: many
cdr3_nt: TGCGCCAGCAGTGAGTCCGGTGGACTAGCCGCGGACAATGAGCAGTTCTTC; cdr3_aa: CASSESGGLAADNEQFF; j_call: TRBJ2-1; v_call: TRBV10-2; d_call: TRBD2; clone_size: few
cdr3_nt: TGTGCCAGCAGTTTCCGGGGGTCCACTGAAGCTTTCTTT; cdr3_aa: CASSFRGSTEAFF; j_call: TRBJ1-1; v_call: TRBV27; d_call: NA; clone_size: few
cdr3_nt: TGTGCCACCAGTGAGTGGCAAGATCCTGAGCAGTTCTTC; cdr3_aa: CATSEWQDPEQFF; j_call: TRBJ2-1; v_call: TRBV24-1; d_call: NA; clone_size: many
cdr3_nt: TGTGCCAGCAGCGGTGGATATAATTCACCCCTCCACTTT; cdr3_aa: CASSGGYNSPLHF; j_call: TRBJ1-6; v_call: TRBV6-6; d_call: NA; clone_size: many
cdr3_nt: TGTGCCAGCAGCGTAGGGGACGGGAGGGCCGCCGACAATGAGCAGTTCTTC; cdr3_aa: CASSVGDGRAADNEQFF; j_call: TRBJ2-1; v_call: TRBV9; d_call: TRBD2; clone_size: many
cdr3_nt: TGTGCCAGCAGTTACTTGACAGGGGGCGAGCAGTACTTC; cdr3_aa: CASSYLTGGEQYF; j_call: TRBJ2-7; v_call: TRBV6-6; d_call: TRBD1; clone_size: many
cdr3_nt: TGTGCCAGCAGGTCCGTAGGGCAACACACCGGGGAGCTGTTTTTT; cdr3_aa: CASRSVGQHTGELFF; j_call: TRBJ2-2; v_call: TRBV25-1; d_call: NA; clone_size: many
cdr3_nt: TGTGCCAGCAGTTGGACCGGGACAGATGCCTACGAGCAGTACTTC; cdr3_aa: CASSWTGTDAYEQYF; j_call: TRBJ2-7; v_call: TRBV6-5; d_call: TRBD1; clone_size: many
cdr3_nt: TGCGCCAGCAGCACAGGGCAGGAGCAGTACTTC; cdr3_aa: CASSTGQEQYF; j_call: TRBJ2-7; v_call: TRBV5-1; d_call: NA; clone_size: many
cdr3_nt: TGCAGCGCCCCGAGGGCGGACAGAGATTACACTGAAGCTTTCTTT; cdr3_aa: CSAPRADRDYTEAFF; j_call: TRBJ1-1; v_call: TRBV29-1; d_call: NA; clone_size: NA
cdr3_nt: TGTGCCAGCAGTTTAATAGGGACAGGTGGTTCACCCCTCCACTTT; cdr3_aa: CASSLIGTGGSPLHF; j_call: TRBJ1-6; v_call: TRBV27; d_call: TRBD1; clone_size: many
cdr3_nt: TGTGCCAGTACCCGAGAACTGGGCGGTTCCTACGAGCAGTACTTC; cdr3_aa: CASTRELGGSYEQYF; j_call: TRBJ2-7; v_call: TRBV6-5; d_call: NA; clone_size: NA
cdr3_nt: TGTGCCAGCAGTTCGCTGGACAGACTCATCCAAGAGACCCAGTACTTC; cdr3_aa: CASSSLDRLIQETQYF; j_call: TRBJ2-5; v_call: TRBV27; d_call: NA; clone_size: many
cdr3_nt: TGTGCCAGCGGGGGCTTCGGAGGGAGACGAGGTGAAAAACTGTTTTTT; cdr3_aa: CASGGFGGRRGEKLFF; j_call: TRBJ1-4; v_call: TRBV2; d_call: NA; clone_size: few
cdr3_nt: TGTGCCAGCTCGGCGGGACCGCGCAATCAGCCCCAGCATTTT; cdr3_aa: CASSAGPRNQPQHF; j_call: TRBJ1-5; v_call: TRBV18; d_call: NA; clone_size: many
cdr3_nt: TGTGCCAGCAGCTACTCTCCCTTCGAACACACCGGGGAGCTGTTTTTT; cdr3_aa: CASSYSPFEHTGELFF; j_call: TRBJ2-2; v_call: TRBV11-2; d_call: NA; clone_size: NA
cdr3_nt: TGTGCCAGCAGCTGGGACAGGGAAGTCTACGAGCAGTACTTC; cdr3_aa: CASSWDREVYEQYF; j_call: TRBJ2-7; v_call: TRBV6-5; d_call: TRBD1; clone_size: many
cdr3_nt: TGTGCCAGCATTGAGACAGGGACCGAAAAACTGTTTTTT; cdr3_aa: CASIETGTEKLFF; j_call: TRBJ1-4; v_call: TRBV6-6; d_call: TRBD1; clone_size: many
cdr3_nt: TGTGCCACCAGCTCAGGGGGGCTGAACACCGGGGAGCTGTTTTTT; cdr3_aa: CATSSGGLNTGELFF; j_call: TRBJ2-2; v_call: TRBV24-1; d_call: NA; clone_size: NA
cdr3_nt: TGTGCCAGCAGCTTAAACCCTCTAGCGGCTCTCGACTACGAGCAGTACTTC; cdr3_aa: CASSLNPLAALDYEQYF; j_call: TRBJ2-7; v_call: TRBV7-8; d_call: TRBD2; clone_size: few
cdr3_nt: TGTGCCAGTGACAGAACGCTAAACTATGGCTACACCTTC; cdr3_aa: CASDRTLNYGYTF; j_call: TRBJ1-2; v_call: TRBV6-1; d_call: NA; clone_size: few
cdr3_nt: TGTGCCAGCAGCCAATCTGGTCCCCAAGCCGGTACGCAGTATTTT; cdr3_aa: CASSQSGPQAGTQYF; j_call: TRBJ2-3; v_call: TRBV7-2; d_call: NA; clone_size: NA
cdr3_nt: TGTGCTAGCAGCTTAGGACATTCGAACACCGGGGAGCTGTTTTTT; cdr3_aa: CASSLGHSNTGELFF; j_call: TRBJ2-2; v_call: TRBV7-7; d_call: NA; clone_size: many
cdr3_nt: TGCAGCGTTGCAGTTGGGACGATGAACGAGCAGTACTTC; cdr3_aa: CSVAVGTMNEQYF; j_call: TRBJ2-7; v_call: TRBV29-1; d_call: NA; clone_size: many
cdr3_nt: TGTGCCAGCAGTCTAGGGGACAGGGTAAATGAGCAGTTCTTC; cdr3_aa: CASSLGDRVNEQFF; j_call: TRBJ2-1; v_call: TRBV27; d_call: TRBD1; clone_size: many
cdr3_nt: TGCAGCCCAGGGACAAGTTCCTACAATGAGCAGTTCTTC; cdr3_aa: CSPGTSSYNEQFF; j_call: TRBJ2-1; v_call: TRBV29-1; d_call: NA; clone_size: many
cdr3_nt: TGTGCCAGCAGCTTTGACGTGAACACCGGGGAGCTGTTTTTT; cdr3_aa: CASSFDVNTGELFF; j_call: TRBJ2-2; v_call: TRBV9; d_call: NA; clone_size: many
cdr3_nt: TGTGCCAGCAGCTTAGACCATAATTCACCCCTCCACTTT; cdr3_aa: CASSLDHNSPLHF; j_call: TRBJ1-6; v_call: TRBV7-3; d_call: NA; clone_size: many
cdr3_nt: TGTGCCAGCAGCCAACCGACCGGGACAGGGCGCACAGATACGCAGTATTTT; cdr3_aa: CASSQPTGTGRTDTQYF; j_call: TRBJ2-3; v_call: TRBV11-3; d_call: TRBD1; clone_size: NA
cdr3_nt: TGTGCCAGCAGAAGGGGCTGGGAGTATGGCTACACCTTC; cdr3_aa: CASRRGWEYGYTF; j_call: TRBJ1-2; v_call: TRBV6-6; d_call: NA; clone_size: NA
cdr3_nt: TGTGCCAGCAGCCAGCTGTCCTTCAAGGGGGAGCAGTACTTC; cdr3_aa: CASSQLSFKGEQYF; j_call: TRBJ2-7; v_call: TRBV14; d_call: NA; clone_size: few
cdr3_nt: TGTGCCAGCAGGGAGGGAGTATTGCCCTACGAGCAGTACTTC; cdr3_aa: CASREGVLPYEQYF; j_call: TRBJ2-7; v_call: TRBV28; d_call: NA; clone_size: many
cdr3_nt: TGTGCCAGCAGTTACTCGAGGGGGACCGGGGAGCTGTTTTTT; cdr3_aa: CASSYSRGTGELFF; j_call: TRBJ2-2; v_call: TRBV6-5; d_call: NA; clone_size: few